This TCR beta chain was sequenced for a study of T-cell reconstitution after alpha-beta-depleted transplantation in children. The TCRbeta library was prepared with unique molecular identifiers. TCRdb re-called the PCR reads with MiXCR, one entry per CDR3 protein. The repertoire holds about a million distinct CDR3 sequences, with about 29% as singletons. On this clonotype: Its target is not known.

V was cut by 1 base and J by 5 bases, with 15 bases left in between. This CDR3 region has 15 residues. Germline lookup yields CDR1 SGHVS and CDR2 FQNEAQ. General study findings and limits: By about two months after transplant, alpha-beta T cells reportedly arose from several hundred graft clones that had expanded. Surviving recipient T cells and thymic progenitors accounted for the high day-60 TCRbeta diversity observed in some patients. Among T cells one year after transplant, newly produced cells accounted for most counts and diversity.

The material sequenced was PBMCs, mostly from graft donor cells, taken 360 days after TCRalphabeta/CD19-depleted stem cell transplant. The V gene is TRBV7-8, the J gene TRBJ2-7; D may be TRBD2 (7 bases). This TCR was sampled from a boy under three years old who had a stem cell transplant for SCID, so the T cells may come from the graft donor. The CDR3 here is CASSLGGGAKHEQYF. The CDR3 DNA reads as TGTGCCAGCAGCTTAGGGGGGGGGGCGAAACACGAGCAGTACTTC.